This is a list of T cell receptor beta chains from one sample in a study of identical twins. MiXCR was run by TCRdb on the 5' RACE reads, yielding one entry per CDR3 protein. Among roughly 1,500,000 distinct CDR3 sequences listed, about 30% were seen once. The source material was cord blood. The receptors come from a newborn girl in good health. CDR3s include the opening cysteine and the closing phenylalanine or tryptophan. D genes are given only for firm matches. Clone size is not always given. Where it is, it says once, few, many or a class for expanded clones.

v_gene,j_gene,d_gene,abundance,CDR3nt,CDR3aa
TRBV2,TRBJ1-6,-,-,TGTGCCAGCAGTGAAGGGGCCGGGAGCTCCTATAATTCACCCCTCCACTTT,CASSEGAGSSYNSPLHF
TRBV6-1,TRBJ1-6,-,-,TGTGCCAGCAGTGAAAGGGCAGGATCTAATTCACCCCCCCACTTT,CASSERAGSNSPPHF
TRBV18,TRBJ2-3,TRBD1,-,TGTGCCAGCTCACATTCAACAGGGGGCGCAGATACGCAGTATTTT,CASSHSTGGADTQYF
TRBV6-1,TRBJ2-3,-,few,TGTGCCAGCTTCGCAACAGGGTCCAGCACAGATACGCAGTATTTT,CASFATGSSTDTQYF
TRBV5-1,TRBJ1-2,-,many,TGCGCCAGCAGCTTGGACAGTAACTATGGCTACACCTTC,CASSLDSNYGYTF
TRBV27,TRBJ2-5,-,few,TGTGCCAGCAGTTTATCGAGCCAGCAAGAGACCCAGTACTTC,CASSLSSQQETQYF
TRBV24-1,TRBJ2-1,-,few,TGTGCCACCAGTGAGGGACTTCTGAGCTACAATGAGCAGTTCTTC,CATSEGLLSYNEQFF
TRBV6-2/TRBV6-3,TRBJ2-4,TRBD2,-,TGTGCCAGCAGCTATACTGACTGGCGGGAGGGCAAAAACATTCAGTACTTC,CASSYTDWREGKNIQYF
TRBV3-1,TRBJ2-7,-,few,TGTGCCAGCAGCCAAGTCCTCCCGGGACCAAACTCCTACGAGCAGTACTTC,CASSQVLPGPNSYEQYF
TRBV27,TRBJ2-7,-,-,TGTGCCAGCAGTTTATTTTTCCGGGCAGGGGCCTCCTACGAGCAGTACTTC,CASSLFFRAGASYEQYF
TRBV30,TRBJ2-7,-,-,TGTGCCTGGAGTTTGGGGAAAGTGGTCGAGCAGTACTTC,CAWSLGKVVEQYF
TRBV7-9,TRBJ1-1,-,many,TGTGCCAGCAGCTTAGGAGTATCCAGGAATACTGAAGCTTTCTTT,CASSLGVSRNTEAFF
TRBV11-2,TRBJ2-1,-,-,TGTGCCAGCAGCTTAGATATAGGGGTACATGAGCAGTTCTTC,CASSLDIGVHEQFF
TRBV25-1,TRBJ2-7,-,few,TGTGCCAGCAGTGAACCTGGGTACAATGAGCAGTACTTC,CASSEPGYNEQYF
TRBV21-1,TRBJ2-3,-,few,TGTGCCAGCAGCAATGACCAACCGGGACTAGCGGATTCTTCCACAGATACGCAGTATTTT,CASSNDQPGLADSSTDTQYF
TRBV6-1,TRBJ2-1,TRBD2,-,TGTGCCAGCAGTGAAGTCTTCGGGGGGTGGGCCTACAATGAGCGGTTCTTC,CASSEVFGGWAYNERFF
TRBV6-6,TRBJ1-2,-,-,TGTGCCAGCAGTTACTCATCGGGGGCGGGATATGGCTACACCTTC,CASSYSSGAGYGYTF
TRBV12-3/TRBV12-4,TRBJ1-2,TRBD1,-,TGTGCCGGCAGGAGATCCGGGACAGAACTTAGCTATGGCTACACCTTC,CAGRRSGTELSYGYTF
TRBV27,TRBJ2-2,-,few,TGTGCCAGCAGTTCACATGGGGGGCATACCGGGGAGCTGTTTTTT,CASSSHGGHTGELFF
TRBV4-1,TRBJ2-7,-,-,TGCGCCAGCAGCCAAGGGCCACTAGGCTCCTACAATGAGCAGTACTTC,CASSQGPLGSYNEQYF
TRBV7-9,TRBJ1-4,-,-,TGTGCCAGCAGCTTAAGAGGGGATAGGGTTAATGAAAAACTGTTTTTT,CASSLRGDRVNEKLFF
TRBV7-9,TRBJ2-3,-,many,TGTGCCAGCAGTTTAGGACGGGGCGTCACAGATACGCAGTATTTT,CASSLGRGVTDTQYF
TRBV28,TRBJ1-4,TRBD1,-,TGTGCCAGCAGTCTACCGGGACAGGGACATGAAAAACTGTTTTTT,CASSLPGQGHEKLFF
TRBV28,TRBJ2-7,-,few,TGTGCCAGCAGTTTATGGGCCAGCGGAGGCTACGAGCAGTACTTC,CASSLWASGGYEQYF
TRBV27,TRBJ2-2,-,-,TGTGCCAGCAGTCCCCTCGGGAAGAGGGACACCGGGGAGCTGTTTTTT,CASSPLGKRDTGELFF
TRBV4-2,TRBJ2-3,TRBD2,-,TGTGCCAGCAGCCAAGATAAAAGAAGGACTAGCGGGAGGGGGACAGATACGCAGTATTTT,CASSQDKRRTSGRGTDTQYF
TRBV20-1,TRBJ2-7,TRBD2,-,TGCAGTGCTAGAGCTCCTAGCGGGTCTCCCTCCTACGAGCAGTACTTC,CSARAPSGSPSYEQYF
TRBV18,TRBJ1-1,-,-,TGTGCCAGCTCACCAGGTGAAGGATACACTGAAGCTTTCTTT,CASSPGEGYTEAFF
TRBV20-1,TRBJ2-3,TRBD2,few,TGCAGTGCTAGAGATCAAGCGGGGGGTGGGGATACGCAGTATTTT,CSARDQAGGGDTQYF